The 14 T cell receptor beta chains below all came from one sample that was sequenced in a study of regulatory T cells in long-lasting Graves disease. Researchers made TCR beta libraries by using iRepertoire HTBI primers and running Arm-PCR on CDR3 regions. In TCRdb, the multiplex PCR reads were re-called with MiXCR into one record per CDR3 protein. The sample consists of 200,000 to 250,000 distinct CDR3 sequences, around 18% of them appearing once. Time point given: newly diagnosed GD, antithyroid drugs for less than 3 months. The TCR library was prepared using RNA isolated from PBMCs. Sequenced material: peripheral blood mononuclear cells (PBMCs), taken at new diagnosis, from a patient treated with antithyroid drugs. These receptors were collected from a female donor with Graves disease.

This clonotype was counted many times. The CDR3 nucleotides are TGCGCCAGCAGCTTGTTACTAGGTGGCGGTGAGCAGTTCTTC. Protein: CASSLLLGGGEQFF. The genes are TRBV5-1 and TRBJ2-1; a weak D match, TRBD2 (5 bases). CDR1 and CDR2 (germline): SGHRS, YFSETQ. The CDR3 runs 14 residues. Trimming took 1 base from V and 9 from J, leaving 14 bases between them.

This clonotype showed up many times. The V call is TRBV3-1, the J call TRBJ1-6; D is possibly TRBD1 (5 bases). V gave up 6 bases and J gave up 9 bases, with 15 bases separating them. Germline CDR1 reads LGHDT; CDR2 reads YNNKEL (reference sequence). CDR3 length equals 14 residues. The DNA for the CDR3 is TGTGCCAGCAGGGAAACGGGGGGGACTTCACCCCTCCACTTT. Protein sequence: CASRETGGTSPLHF. Full variable domain (remainder filled in from reference TRBV3-1 and TRBJ1-6): DTAVSQTPKYLVTQMGNDKSIKCEQNLGHDTMYWYKQDSKKFLKIMFSYNNKELIINETVPNRFSPKSPDKAHLNLHINSLELGDSAVYFCASRETGGTSPLHFGNGTRLTVT.

A note on this clonotype: Since a far larger clone is one base different, this is likely a read error. V usage is TRBV6-8 and J usage is TRBJ1-1, with D unclear. This CDR3 comprises 17 residues. The V gene's germline CDR1 is MNHGY and CDR2 SAAAGT. In DNA form, the CDR3 reads TGTGCCGGCAGTTACTCGGTCGACGGATCTCCCACATCTGAAGCTTTCTTT. This gives the protein CAGSYSVDGSPTSEAFF.

The J gene is TRBJ2-1, the V gene TRBV7-9; 7 bases agree with TRBD1. The junction had 2 bases not matched to a gene; V was cut back by 2 bases and J by 10 bases. The germline CDR1 and CDR2 sequences are SEHNR and FQNEAQ (reference sequence). This CDR3 region has 12 residues. This CDR3 is CASSLKGQEQFF. CDR3 nucleotide sequence: TGTGCCAGCAGCTTAAAGGGACAGGAGCAGTTCTTC.

This clonotype occurred many times. The V call is TRBV24-1, the J call TRBJ1-1; possibly TRBD1 for D (5 bases). The CDR3 consists of 13 residues. The V gene lost 6 bases and the J gene lost 5 bases, with 12 bases spanning the gap. From germline, CDR1 is KGHDR and CDR2 SFDVKD. The CDR3 here is CATSRTSGTEAFF. CDR3 nucleotide sequence: TGTGCCACCAGTCGGACATCGGGGACTGAAGCTTTCTTT.

J is TRBJ2-1 and V is TRBV6-5, with D uncertain. Germline V gene lookup returns CDR1 MNHEY and CDR2 SVGAGI. V shed 2 bases and J shed 0 bases, with 8 bases lying between them. The CDR3 runs 15 residues. The CDR3 region is CASSYDLSSYNEQFF. CDR3 coding DNA: TGTGCCAGCAGTTACGATCTCAGCTCCTACAATGAGCAGTTCTTC.

V and J are TRBV12-3 or TRBV12-4 and TRBJ1-2; D possibly corresponds to TRBD1 (6 bases). The CDR3 length is 13 residues. V shed 3 bases and J shed 4 bases, with 9 bases lying between them. The CDR3 nucleotides are TGTGCCAGCAGTTTCGGGACAAGCTATGGCTACACCTTC. It yields the protein CASSFGTSYGYTF.

This clonotype was counted only a few times. CDR3 bases: TGCAGTGCTAGAGGTGACAGGGGGCGGGATACGCAGTATTTT. This gives the protein CSARGDRGRDTQYF. The J gene is TRBJ2-3, the V gene TRBV20-1; the match to TRBD1 covers 10 bases. Germline V gene sequence: CDR1 DFQATT, CDR2 SNEGSKA (reference sequence). The CDR3 has 14 residues. V lost 1 base, J lost 6 bases, and 4 bases stayed unmatched.

V is TRBV12-3 or TRBV12-4 and J is TRBJ2-1; 10 bases match TRBD2. Trimming cost V 7 bases and J 12 bases; bases outside gene matches: 12. The CDR3 sequence is 14 residues long. DNA of the CDR3: TGTGCCAGCACACCGGGACTAGCGATCCGTTGGCAGTTCTTC. This gives the protein CASTPGLAIRWQFF.

This clonotype appeared many times. This chain connects TRBV9 to TRBJ2-7; TRBD1 is a possible D gene (5 bases). This CDR3 spans 13 amino acids. V lost 5 bases and J 6 bases, leaving 15 bases between the germline ends. Germline V CDR1 and CDR2: SGDLS, YYNGEE. The DNA for the CDR3 is TGTGCCAGCAGTACTACAGGACCCCCCGAGCAGTACTTC. This codes for CASSTTGPPEQYF.

This clonotype turned up a few times. The gene calls are TRBV10-3 and TRBJ2-3, with D tentatively TRBD2 (5 bases). Looked up from germline, CDR1 is ENHRY and CDR2 is SYGVKD. CDR3 length equals 14 residues. V dropped 6 bases and J dropped 4 bases, with 14 bases sitting between them. CDR3 region: CAIRDLGMADTQYF. For the CDR3, the DNA is TGTGCCATCAGGGACCTCGGGATGGCAGATACGCAGTATTTT.

This chain links TRBV27 with TRBJ2-5; 8 bases fit TRBD2. The germline V gene encodes CDR1 MNHEY and CDR2 SMNVEV (reference sequence). With V trimmed by 10 bases and J by 0 bases, 4 bases remained unmatched. The CDR3 sequence is 13 residues long. CDR3 sequence reads: CATPGGNQETQYF. CDR3 sequence (DNA): TGTGCCACCCCGGGGGGGAACCAAGAGACCCAGTACTTC.

This clonotype appeared a few times. The chain has TRBV20-1 and TRBJ2-1, with TRBD1 matching over 7 bases. J was trimmed by 0 bases and V by 6 bases; bases with no gene match: 5. CDR1 and CDR2 from the germline V gene are DFQATT and SNEGSKA (reference sequence). The CDR3 is made up of 14 amino acids. CDR3 sequence reads: CSAVTGSSYNEQFF. CDR3 bases: TGCAGTGCGGTGACAGGGAGCTCCTACAATGAGCAGTTCTTC.

The chain links TRBV3-1 to TRBJ2-1; D not resolved. This CDR3 has 13 residues. Germline V CDR1 and CDR2: LGHDT, YNNKEL (reference sequence). The ends were cut back, 1 base at V and 5 bases at J, with 6 bases in the middle. The CDR3 DNA reads as TGTGCCAGCAGCCAAGGATGGAACAATGAGCAGTTCTTC. Amino acids: CASSQGWNNEQFF.